Listed below are T cell receptor beta chains from one sample, sequenced in a study of T cells after yellow fever vaccination. TCRdb redid the calling of the 5' RACE reads with MiXCR, one entry per CDR3 protein. This sample has around 320,000 distinct CDR3 sequences, with less than 9.5% found just once. Sequenced here: CD4+ T cells sorted from PBMCs, sampled 5 days after the yellow fever booster vaccination. These receptors were taken from a man aged 18 to 29 who received the YFV17D yellow fever vaccine. Both conserved end residues are part of each CDR3. The D gene is left open where the match is weak.

j_call | v_call | d_call | cdr3_aa
TRBJ1-6 | TRBV12-3/TRBV12-4 | . | CASSPQRGINSPLHF
TRBJ2-3 | TRBV5-6 | . | CASSSTPRVSRGDTQYF
TRBJ2-3 | TRBV6-1 | TRBD2 | CASSGVLAGGQYF
TRBJ2-1 | TRBV7-2 | . | CASSLGGHPYNEQFF
TRBJ2-3 | TRBV4-1 | TRBD2 | CASSHPDGRAPGGGGTDTQYF
TRBJ2-6 | TRBV24-1 | . | CATSGGHSGANVLTF
TRBJ2-1 | TRBV7-3 | TRBD2 | CASSLTGSGGVDEQFF
TRBJ2-1 | TRBV19 | . | CASSIRAWGSSYNEQFF
TRBJ2-7 | TRBV12-3/TRBV12-4 | TRBD1 | CASSPGQGTYEQYF
TRBJ2-7 | TRBV9 | . | CASSPSPASYEQYF
TRBJ2-3 | TRBV20-1 | TRBD1 | CSAAPVGTDTEYF
TRBJ2-5 | TRBV7-9 | . | CASSSSRWYVKTQYF
TRBJ2-4 | TRBV5-1 | . | CASSSAGQTLSKNIQYF
TRBJ2-7 | TRBV12-3/TRBV12-4 | TRBD1 | CASSLSGTGSYEQYF
TRBJ1-1 | TRBV6-2/TRBV6-3 | . | CASSYLWDTVAFF
TRBJ2-1 | TRBV11-2 | TRBD1 | CASSALRGPYNEQFF
TRBJ2-2 | TRBV6-2/TRBV6-3 | . | CASSSTTRWAGELFF
TRBJ2-5 | TRBV12-3/TRBV12-4 | . | CASRHNRALGAETQYF
TRBJ2-1 | TRBV6-5 | . | CASSTLRNLYNEQFF
TRBJ1-4 | TRBV27 | . | CASSSLGRLEKLFF
TRBJ1-6 | TRBV12-3/TRBV12-4 | . | CASSFGGSELNSPLHF
TRBJ1-2 | TRBV4-3 | . | CASSQDRGDGYGYTF
TRBJ2-3 | TRBV5-1 | TRBD1 | CASSLEGTGATDTQYF
TRBJ1-1 | TRBV7-9 | TRBD1 | CASSLTGVVTEAFF
TRBJ2-7 | TRBV5-1 | . | CASSLEAPSNEQYF
TRBJ2-5 | TRBV5-1 | . | CASSFGAGEKTQYF
TRBJ2-3 | TRBV6-5 | TRBD2 | CASSYGRGGLTQYF
TRBJ1-2 | TRBV5-1 | . | CASSRGEGGRQNYGYTF
TRBJ2-3 | TRBV7-8 | TRBD2 | CASSLVPGGVYTDTQYF
TRBJ1-1 | TRBV7-8 | TRBD1 | CASSLQQGAIEAFF
TRBJ2-2 | TRBV28 | . | CASSLPHFANTGELFF
TRBJ1-1 | TRBV7-2 | TRBD1 | CASSLGGTGVGDGAFF
TRBJ2-3 | TRBV13 | . | CASSLDPKTDTQYF
TRBJ2-3 | TRBV7-9 | TRBD1 | CASSLAPGTGGARDTQYF
TRBJ1-5 | TRBV7-9 | . | CASSLAGSGANQPQHF
TRBJ2-7 | TRBV6-5 | . | CASSRDILYEQYF
TRBJ2-5 | TRBV9 | TRBD2 | CASSVGGTTSFETQYF
TRBJ2-1 | TRBV4-3 | . | CASSQDPGAHNEQFF
TRBJ2-6 | TRBV5-5 | . | CASRVDGAIVLTF
TRBJ2-3 | TRBV11-1 | TRBD2 | CATRTSGNTDTQYF
TRBJ1-5 | TRBV28 | . | CASSLPGDQPQHF
TRBJ2-7 | TRBV2 | . | CASSEELGRPRRYEQYF